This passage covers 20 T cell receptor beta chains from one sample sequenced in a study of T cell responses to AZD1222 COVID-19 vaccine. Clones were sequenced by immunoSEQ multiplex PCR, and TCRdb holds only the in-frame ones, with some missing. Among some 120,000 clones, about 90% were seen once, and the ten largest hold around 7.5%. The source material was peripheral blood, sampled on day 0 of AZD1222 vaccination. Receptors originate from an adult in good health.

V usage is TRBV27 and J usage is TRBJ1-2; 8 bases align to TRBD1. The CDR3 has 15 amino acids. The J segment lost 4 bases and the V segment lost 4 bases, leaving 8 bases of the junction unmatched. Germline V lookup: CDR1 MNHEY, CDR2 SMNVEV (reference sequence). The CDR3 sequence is CASSSSGGLGYGYTF. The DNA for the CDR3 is TGTGCCAGCAGTTCCTCAGGGGGCCTCGGCTATGGCTACACCTTC.

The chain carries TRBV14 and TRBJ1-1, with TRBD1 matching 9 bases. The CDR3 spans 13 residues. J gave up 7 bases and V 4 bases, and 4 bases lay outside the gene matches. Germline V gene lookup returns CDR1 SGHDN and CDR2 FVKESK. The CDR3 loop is CASSRRTGDEAFF. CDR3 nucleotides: TGTGCCAGCAGCCGGAGGACAGGGGATGAAGCTTTCTTT.

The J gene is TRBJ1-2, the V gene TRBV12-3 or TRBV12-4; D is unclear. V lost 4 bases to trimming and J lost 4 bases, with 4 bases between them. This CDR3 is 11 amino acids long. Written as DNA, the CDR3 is TGTGCCAGCAGTTGGACCTATGGCTACACCTTC. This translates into CASSWTYGYTF.

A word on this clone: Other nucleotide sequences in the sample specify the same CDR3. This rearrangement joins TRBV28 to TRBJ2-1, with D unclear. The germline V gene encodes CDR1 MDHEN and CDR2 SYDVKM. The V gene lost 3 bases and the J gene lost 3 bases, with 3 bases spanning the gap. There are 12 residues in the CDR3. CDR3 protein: CASSFNYNEQFF. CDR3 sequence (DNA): TGTGCCAGCAGTTTCAACTACAATGAGCAGTTCTTC.

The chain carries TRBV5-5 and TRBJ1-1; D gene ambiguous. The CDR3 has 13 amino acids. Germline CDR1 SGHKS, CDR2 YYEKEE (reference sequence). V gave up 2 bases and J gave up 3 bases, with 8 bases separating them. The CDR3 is CASSFGRDTEAFF. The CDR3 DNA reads TGTGCCAGCAGCTTCGGTAGGGACACTGAAGCTTTCTTT.

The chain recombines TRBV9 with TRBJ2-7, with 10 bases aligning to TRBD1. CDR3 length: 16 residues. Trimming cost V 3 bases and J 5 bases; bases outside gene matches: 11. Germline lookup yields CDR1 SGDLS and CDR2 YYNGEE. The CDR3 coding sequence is TGTGCCAGCAGCGCACCCGGGGGACAGGGGCCCCACGAGCAGTACTTC. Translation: CASSAPGGQGPHEQYF. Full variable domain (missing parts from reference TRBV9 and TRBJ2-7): DSGVTQTPKHLITATGQRVTLRCSPRSGDLSVYWYQQSLDQGLQFLIQYYNGEERAKGNILERFSAQQFPDLHSELNLSSLELGDSALYFCASSAPGGQGPHEQYFGPGTRLTVT.

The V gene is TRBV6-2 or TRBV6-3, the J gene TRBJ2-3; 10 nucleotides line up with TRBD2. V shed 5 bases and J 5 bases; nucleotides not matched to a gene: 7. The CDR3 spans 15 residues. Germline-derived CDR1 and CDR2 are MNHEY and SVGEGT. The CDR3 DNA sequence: TGTGCCAGCAGTCCCCCAGCGGGGGGGGTAGATACGCAGTATTTT. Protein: CASSPPAGGVDTQYF.

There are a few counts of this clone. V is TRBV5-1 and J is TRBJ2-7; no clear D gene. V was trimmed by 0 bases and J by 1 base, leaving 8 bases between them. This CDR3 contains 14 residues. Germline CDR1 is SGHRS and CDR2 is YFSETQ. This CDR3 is CASSLELGSYEQYF. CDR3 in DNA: TGCGCCAGCAGCTTGGAATTAGGATCCTACGAGCAGTACTTC.

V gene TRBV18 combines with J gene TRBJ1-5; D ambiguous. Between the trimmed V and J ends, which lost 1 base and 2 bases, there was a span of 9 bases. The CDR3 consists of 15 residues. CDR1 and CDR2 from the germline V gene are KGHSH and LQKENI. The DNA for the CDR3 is TGTGCCAGCTCACCACAAGGGAGGGGCAATCAGCCCCAGCATTTT. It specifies CASSPQGRGNQPQHF. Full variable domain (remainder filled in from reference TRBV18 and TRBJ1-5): NAGVMQNPRHLVRRRGQEARLRCSPMKGHSHVYWYRQLPEEGLKFMVYLQKENIIDESGMPKERFSAEFPKEGPSILRIQQVVRGDSAAYFCASSPQGRGNQPQHFGDGTRLSIL.

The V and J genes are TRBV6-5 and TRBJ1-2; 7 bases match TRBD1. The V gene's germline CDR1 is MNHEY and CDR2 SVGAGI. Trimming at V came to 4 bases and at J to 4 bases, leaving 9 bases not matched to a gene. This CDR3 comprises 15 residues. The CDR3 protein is CASSSPRGHGYGYTF. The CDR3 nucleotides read TGTGCCAGCAGTTCGCCGAGGGGGCATGGCTATGGCTACACCTTC.

In DNA form, the CDR3 reads TGTGCCAGCAGCCCGACAGGGTACGAGCAGTACTTC. This sequence encodes CASSPTGYEQYF. The V gene is TRBV6-5, the J gene TRBJ2-7, with 7 bases identical to TRBD1. This CDR3 spans 12 amino acids. V shed 6 bases and J 4 bases; nucleotides not matched to a gene: 3. Germline assignment: CDR1 MNHEY and CDR2 SVGAGI.

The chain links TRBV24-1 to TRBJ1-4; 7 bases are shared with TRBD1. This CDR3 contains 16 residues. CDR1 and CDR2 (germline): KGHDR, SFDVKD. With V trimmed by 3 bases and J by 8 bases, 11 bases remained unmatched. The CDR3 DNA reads TGTGCCACCAGTGATCCTAAGGGACAGACAGAGGAAAAACTGTTTTTT. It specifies CATSDPKGQTEEKLFF.

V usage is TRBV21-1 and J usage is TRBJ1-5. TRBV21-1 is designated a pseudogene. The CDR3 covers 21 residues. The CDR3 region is CASSKVRGVEGFRESNQPQHF. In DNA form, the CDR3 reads TGTGCCAGTAGCAAAGTAAGGGGGGTTGAGGGATTTCGGGAAAGCAATCAGCCCCAGCATTTT.

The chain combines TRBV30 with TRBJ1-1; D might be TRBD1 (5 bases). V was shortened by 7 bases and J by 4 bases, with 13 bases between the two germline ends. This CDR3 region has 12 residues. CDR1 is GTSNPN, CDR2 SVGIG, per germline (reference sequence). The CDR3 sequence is CAYAGGATEAFF. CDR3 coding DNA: TGTGCCTACGCTGGTGGGGCCACTGAAGCTTTCTTT.

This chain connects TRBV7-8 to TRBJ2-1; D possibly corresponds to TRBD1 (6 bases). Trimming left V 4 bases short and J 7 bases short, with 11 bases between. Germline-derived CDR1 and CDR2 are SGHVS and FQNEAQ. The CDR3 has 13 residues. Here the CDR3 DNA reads TGTGCCAGCAGCTCGGACAGTTGGAATGAGCAGTTCTTC. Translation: CASSSDSWNEQFF.

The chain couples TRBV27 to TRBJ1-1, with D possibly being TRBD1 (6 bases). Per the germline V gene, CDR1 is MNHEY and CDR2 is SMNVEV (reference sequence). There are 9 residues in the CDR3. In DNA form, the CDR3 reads TGTGAGGGGGATCCCGAAGCTTTCTTT. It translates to CEGDPEAFF.

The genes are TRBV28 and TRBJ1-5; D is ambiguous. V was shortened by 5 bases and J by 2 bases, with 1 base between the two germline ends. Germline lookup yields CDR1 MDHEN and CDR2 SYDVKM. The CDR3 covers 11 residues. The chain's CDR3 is CASSRNQPQHF. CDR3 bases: TGTGCCAGCAGTCGCAATCAGCCCCAGCATTTT.

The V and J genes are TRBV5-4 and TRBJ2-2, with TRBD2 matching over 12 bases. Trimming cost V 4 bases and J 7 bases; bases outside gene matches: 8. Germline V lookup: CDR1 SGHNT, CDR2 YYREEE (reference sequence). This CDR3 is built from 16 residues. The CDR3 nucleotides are TGTGCCAGCAGCGCGAGACTAGCGGGAGAAGGCGGGGAGCTGTTTTTT. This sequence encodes CASSARLAGEGGELFF.

CDR3 loop: CATSFQGNGGYTF. The CDR3 nucleotides are TGTGCCACCAGTTTCCAGGGGAATGGCGGCTACACCTTC. This chain joins TRBV24-1 and TRBJ1-2, with a tentative D call TRBD1 (6 bases). V was cut by 6 bases and J by 8 bases, with 15 bases left in between. The CDR3 covers 13 residues. The V gene's germline CDR1 is KGHDR and CDR2 SFDVKD.

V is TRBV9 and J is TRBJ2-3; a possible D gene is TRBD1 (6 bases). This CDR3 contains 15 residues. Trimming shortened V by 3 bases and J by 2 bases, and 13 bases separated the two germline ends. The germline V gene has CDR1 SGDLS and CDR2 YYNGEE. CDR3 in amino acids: CASSAETGVTDTQYF. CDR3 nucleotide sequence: TGTGCCAGCAGCGCAGAGACAGGCGTCACAGATACGCAGTATTTT.